This T cell receptor beta chain is drawn from a study of blood T cell repertoires in COVID-19. Study details: Material from acute and convalescent COVID-19 was sourced from the United States, Italy and Spain. T cells, B-cell-depleted T cells, or PBMCs supplied cDNA or gDNA.

The repertoire was sequenced with immunoSEQ multiplex PCR; TCRdb's copy has only in-frame clones and lacks some. This table has some 70,000 clones, more than 70% appearing once. The J segment lost 1 base and the V segment lost 0 bases, leaving 6 bases of the junction unmatched. This CDR3 has 17 amino acids. The V gene's germline CDR1 is LNHDA and CDR2 SQIVND (reference sequence). Recruited during active infection, patients (from Seattle) were subsequently followed longitudinally. The clonotype originates from a man in his fifties with COVID-19, enrolled during active disease. This chain links TRBV19 with TRBJ1-1; TRBD1 matches 9 bases. The sample taken for sequencing was peripheral blood. CDR3: CASSIDTGTGSNTEAFF. The CDR3 DNA is TGTGCCAGTAGTATAGATACCGGGACAGGGTCGAACACTGAAGCTTTCTTT. Full variable domain (missing parts from reference TRBV19 and TRBJ1-1): DGGITQSPKYLFRKEGQNVTLSCEQNLNHDAMYWYRQDPGQGLRLIYYSQIVNDFQKGDIAEGYSVSREKKESFPLTVTSAQKNPTAFYLCASSIDTGTGSNTEAFFGQGTRLTVV.